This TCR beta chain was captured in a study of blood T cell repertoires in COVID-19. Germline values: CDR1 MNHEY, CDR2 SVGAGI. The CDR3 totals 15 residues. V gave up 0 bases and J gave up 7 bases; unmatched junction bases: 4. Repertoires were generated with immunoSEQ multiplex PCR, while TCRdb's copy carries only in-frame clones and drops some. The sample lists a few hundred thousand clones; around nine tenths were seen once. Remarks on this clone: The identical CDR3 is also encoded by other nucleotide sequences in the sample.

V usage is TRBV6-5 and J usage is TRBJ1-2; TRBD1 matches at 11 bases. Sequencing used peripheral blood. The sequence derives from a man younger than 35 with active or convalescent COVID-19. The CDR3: CASSYSGQGARGYTF. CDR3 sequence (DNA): TGTGCCAGCAGTTACTCAGGACAGGGGGCCCGTGGCTACACCTTC.